These T cell receptor beta chains were read from a single sample in a study of T-cell memory formation after mild COVID-19. TCRdb reanalysed the 5' RACE reads using MiXCR and keeps one entry per CDR3 protein. The sample holds around 99,000 distinct CDR3 sequences, approximately 14% seen once. The sample taken for sequencing was PBMCs or a T cell subset sorted from them (not recorded which). These receptors were taken from a man in his late teens or twenties who had mild COVID-19 (a few samples of this study predate the infection). Cell type and time point are not known. CDR3s include the opening cysteine and the closing phenylalanine or tryptophan. The order of the fields is D gene, clone size, J gene, V gene, CDR3 DNA, CDR3 protein. D genes are given only for firm matches. Clone sizes are given selectively: once, few, many, or a class where the clone is expanded.

>-|-|TRBJ2-2|TRBV5-6
TGTGCCAGCAGCTTAGGGTTCCCCGGGGAGCTGTTTTTT
CASSLGFPGELFF
>-|many|TRBJ1-1|TRBV11-2
TGTGCCAGCAGCTTAGCCATCCAGGCGGGGGAGGGTGAAGCTTTCTTT
CASSLAIQAGEGEAFF
>-|few|TRBJ2-3|TRBV6-5
TGTGCCAGCAGGCGCGCAACTGGGGATACGCAGTATTTT
CASRRATGDTQYF
>-|-|TRBJ2-3|TRBV6-5
TGTGCCAGCAGTGTTATGGGTGCGGGGGCCACAGATACGCAGTATTTT
CASSVMGAGATDTQYF
>-|few|TRBJ2-1|TRBV20-1
TGCAGTGCTAGAGCCGGGGGACCGCACAATGAGCAGTTCTTC
CSARAGGPHNEQFF
>-|-|TRBJ2-7|TRBV19
TGTGCCAGTAGTGCCGTTACCGGCGGGCCCTACGAGCAGTACTTC
CASSAVTGGPYEQYF
>-|-|TRBJ2-3|TRBV4-2
TGTGCCAGCAGCCAAGATTTCGGGAGACCGATCACAGATACGCAGTATTTT
CASSQDFGRPITDTQYF
>TRBD1|-|TRBJ2-6|TRBV5-5
TGTGCCAGCAGCTTGGGTCGACAGGGGGCGAGAGGGGCCAACGTCCTGACTTTC
CASSLGRQGARGANVLTF
>-|-|TRBJ2-7|TRBV7-9
TGTGCCAGCAGCCCAATCGACGAGCAGTACTTC
CASSPIDEQYF
>TRBD2|few|TRBJ2-3|TRBV4-3
TGCGCCAGCAGCCTAGAGCGGGGTTTGGGCACAGATACGCAGTATTTT
CASSLERGLGTDTQYF
>TRBD1|many|TRBJ1-6|TRBV7-9
TGTGCCAGCAGCTTAGGCTCGACAGGGGCAATTTCACCCCTCCACTTT
CASSLGSTGAISPLHF
>-|few|TRBJ1-3|TRBV3-1
TGTGCCAGCCGAGAGAGGGGAAACACCATATATTTT
CASRERGNTIYF
>TRBD1|-|TRBJ2-7|TRBV5-1
TGCGCCAGCAGCCCCGAGGGACAGTTAGTCTCCTACGAGCAGTACTTC
CASSPEGQLVSYEQYF
>TRBD2|-|TRBJ2-1|TRBV6-5
TGTGCCAGCAGTCCCTCTAGCGGGGGGTACAATGAGCAGTTCTTC
CASSPSSGGYNEQFF
>-|many|TRBJ2-3|TRBV7-2
TGTGCCAGCAGCCCGATAAGGGGGGGGACAGATACGCAGTATTTT
CASSPIRGGTDTQYF
>-|-|TRBJ2-5|TRBV6-6
TGTGCCAGCAGTTACTCTGTTGTAGGGGTAGGAGAGACCCAGTACTTC
CASSYSVVGVGETQYF
>TRBD1|few|TRBJ1-2|TRBV6-5
TGTGCCAGCAGTCGACCCTGGACAGGGCGGTATGGCTACACCTTC
CASSRPWTGRYGYTF
>-|-|TRBJ1-5|TRBV19
TGTGCCAGTAGTCCTCGGACAGTGAATCAGCCCCAGCATTTT
CASSPRTVNQPQHF
>TRBD2|-|TRBJ2-3|TRBV15
TGTGCCGCAAGCGGGGCTGACACAGATACGCAGTATTTT
CAASGADTDTQYF
>-|few|TRBJ1-5|TRBV4-1
TGCGCCAGCAGCCCTTTTGTGGATCAGCCCCAGCATTTT
CASSPFVDQPQHF
>TRBD2|many|TRBJ2-1|TRBV5-1
TGCGCCAGCACCCTCCGGGGGCCGGGACTAGCGGGGGGCAGCTCCTACAATGAGCAGTTCTTC
CASTLRGPGLAGGSSYNEQFF
>-|few|TRBJ2-5|TRBV12-3/TRBV12-4
TGTGCCAGCAGCTCGCCAATGGGTGGGGAGACCCAGTACTTC
CASSSPMGGETQYF
>-|few|TRBJ2-1|TRBV6-5
TGTGCCAGCAGTGACAGGTCCAGCTCCTACAATGAGCAGTTCTTC
CASSDRSSSYNEQFF
>-|-|TRBJ2-3|TRBV7-2
TGTGCCAGCAGCTTAGGAGCGACACACTTCACAGATACGCAGTATTTT
CASSLGATHFTDTQYF
>-|once|TRBJ2-4|TRBV20-1
TGCAGTGCTAGAGGGAACATTCAGTACTTC
CSARGNIQYF
>-|-|TRBJ2-1|TRBV5-6
TGTGCCAGCAGCTTGGGTTTCAGTGAGCAGTTCTTC
CASSLGFSEQFF
>-|few|TRBJ1-2|TRBV27
TGTGCCAGCAGTTTGGGGCCAGCGACGGATGGCTACACCTTC
CASSLGPATDGYTF
>-|many|TRBJ2-7|TRBV6-2/TRBV6-3
TGTGCCAGCAGCGAGTTCCCCGCGTCGGGGGAGCAGTACTTC
CASSEFPASGEQYF
>-|few|TRBJ2-1|TRBV10-1
TGCGCCAGCTCCTGGACAAACAATGAGCAGTTCTTC
CASSWTNNEQFF
>-|-|TRBJ2-6|TRBV9
TGTGCCAGCAGAGGACAGAGGAACAACGTCCTGACTTTC
CASRGQRNNVLTF
>-|few|TRBJ1-6|TRBV6-2/TRBV6-3
TGTGCCAGCAGTTACGAGTCAAATTCACCCCTCCACTTT
CASSYESNSPLHF
>-|many|TRBJ1-1|TRBV4-3
TGCGCCAGCAGCCAAGGTGCGGGGTTGGACACTGAAGCTTTCTTT
CASSQGAGLDTEAFF
>-|-|TRBJ1-1|TRBV5-5
TGTGCCAGCAGCTCCTGGACCCCGAACACTGAAGCTTTCTTT
CASSSWTPNTEAFF
>-|-|TRBJ2-1|TRBV13
TGTGCCAGCAGCAAACGGGTCGTGCAGTTCTTC
CASSKRVVQFF
>-|-|TRBJ2-3|TRBV6-2/TRBV6-3
TGTGCCAGCAGTTGGACTCGCTCCACAGATACGCAGTATTTT
CASSWTRSTDTQYF
>-|-|TRBJ2-5|TRBV12-3/TRBV12-4
TGTGCCAGCAGTCTACTCGTGGAAGAGACCCAGTACTTC
CASSLLVEETQYF
>-|-|TRBJ2-3|TRBV6-6
TGTGCCAGCAGTCACCGGGAGTCAGATACGCAGTATTTT
CASSHRESDTQYF
>-|-|TRBJ2-5|TRBV6-6
TGTGCCAGCAGTTACTCGTATGAGACCCAGTACTTC
CASSYSYETQYF
>-|few|TRBJ1-2|TRBV9
TGTGCCAGCACCCGGGGAAATGGAGGCCCTCGTAACTATGGCTACACCTTC
CASTRGNGGPRNYGYTF
>-|-|TRBJ2-5|TRBV29-1
TGCAGCGCCTTGGGGTCGGGGGAGACCCAGTACTTC
CSALGSGETQYF
>-|-|TRBJ1-5|TRBV12-3/TRBV12-4
TGTGCCAGCAGTTTCGAGAGCAATCAGCCCCAGCATTTT
CASSFESNQPQHF
>-|-|TRBJ1-1|TRBV12-5
TGTGCTAGCGGACCAGGGGCAGGGGAAAACACTGAAGCTTTCTTT
CASGPGAGENTEAFF
>-|-|TRBJ2-2|TRBV7-9
TGTGCCAGCAGCTTAAGCTTCGGGGCCGGGGAGCTGTTTTTT
CASSLSFGAGELFF
>-|few|TRBJ2-3|TRBV27
TGTGCCAGCAGGGGAGAGGGCTACTCCACAGATACGCAGTATTTT
CASRGEGYSTDTQYF
>-|few|TRBJ2-2|TRBV12-3/TRBV12-4
TGTGCCAGCCTCGGGGTCACCGGGGAGCTGTTTTTT
CASLGVTGELFF
>-|-|TRBJ1-1|TRBV2
TGTGCCAGCAGTGAAGCCTCACGGATGCCACGGGGGGTGAACACTGAAGCTTTCTTT
CASSEASRMPRGVNTEAFF
>TRBD2|few|TRBJ2-1|TRBV4-1
TGCGCCAGCAGCCCCCGGACTAGCGGGGGGGCTTACAATGAGCAGTTCTTC
CASSPRTSGGAYNEQFF
>-|many|TRBJ2-5|TRBV7-9
TGTGCCAGCAGCTCCCTGTCCCAACAAGAGACCCAGTACTTC
CASSSLSQQETQYF
>TRBD2|few|TRBJ2-1|TRBV3-1
TGTGCCAGCACAGCAGCGGGGGGACCCAATGAGCAGTTCTTC
CASTAAGGPNEQFF